Described below is a single T cell receptor beta chain sequence and its context. From germline, CDR1 is SNHLY and CDR2 FYNNEI. This CDR3 spans 16 amino acids. The V end was cut by 1 base, the J end by 5 bases, with 16 bases between. Random hexamers were used to reverse transcribe the RNA input (about 0.5 to 1 ug). A multiplex approach, immunoSEQ multiplex PCR, amplified TCR beta CDR3 across 54 Vbeta and 13 Jbeta. TCRdb used MiXCR to reprocess the immunoSEQ multiplex PCR reads, holding one entry per CDR3 protein. Here the sample spans just over 300,000 distinct CDR3 sequences, 92% being singletons. This record comes from a study of CD8 T cells in Susac syndrome.

This sequence originates from a human donor with multiple sclerosis. The genes are TRBV2 and TRBJ2-3; D is uncertain. The sample comprised CD4+ T cells from PBMCs. The CDR3 region is CASSEGVYFTGDTQYF. The CDR3 DNA reads as TGTGCCAGCAGTGAAGGTGTTTACTTCACGGGAGATACGCAGTATTTT.